This T cell receptor beta chain was sequenced in a study of post-analysis software for immune sequencing data. Background on the study: There were relapsing-remitting, secondary progressive and progressive-relapsing multiple sclerosis among the disease courses included. The study's findings and limits: When the samples were clustered directly with F measure, those that had been prepared in the same batch showed strong co-clustering. Compared with controls, patients had more of five TRBV segments, including TRBV5-6, TRBV5-1 and TRBV20-1. In multiple sclerosis, normalized Chao1 diversity was significantly below that of controls.

Of note for this clonotype: Its antigen remains unidentified.

The TCR beta cDNA libraries contained unique molecular identifiers. TCRdb used MiXCR to reprocess the PCR reads, holding one entry per CDR3 protein. The data contain some 690,000 distinct CDR3 sequences, roughly 27% of them singletons. Germline CDR1 SGDLS, CDR2 YYNGEE. The CDR3 is 15 residues long. Trimming removed 0 bases at V and 2 bases at J, with 11 bases between. The clonotype was recovered from a girl aged 5 to 17 with multiple sclerosis. The specimen was blood. The chain has TRBV9 and TRBJ1-1; D uncertain. The CDR3 spells CASSVAPGPNTEAFF. For the CDR3, the DNA is TGTGCCAGCAGCGTAGCCCCCGGGCCCAACACTGAAGCTTTCTTT.